This T cell receptor (beta chain) is drawn from a study of radiotherapy plus CTLA-4 blockade in lung cancer. Overall study context: Patients showed objective responses in roughly 19% of cases and disease control in 31%.

CDR1 MNHEY and CDR2 SVGAGI come from the germline V gene. The trim removed 6 bases at V and 1 base at J, leaving 0 bases unmatched. The CDR3 totals 13 residues. A note on this clone: Antigen specificity is unknown.

Study results and caveats: Once radiotherapy plus ipilimumab had been given, TCR clones derived from tumor expanded in blood. Early clonal dynamics of blood T cells, together with interferon-beta, were reported as the best response predictor.

Here immunoSEQ multiplex PCR was the method, and the copy in TCRdb shows in-frame clones only, minus some. The sample lists 77,000 or so clones, roughly four fifths occurring once. Enrolled patients, whose metastatic non-small-cell lung cancer was chemo-refractory, received focal radiation plus CTLA-4 blockade with ipilimumab. The chain carries TRBV6-5 and TRBJ2-5, with 9 positions matching TRBD1. This TCR came from a human donor with non-small cell lung cancer whose response to radiotherapy plus ipilimumab could not be evaluated. Sequencing was performed on peripheral blood, taken from a patient treated with radiotherapy plus ipilimumab. CDR3: CASRTGGQETQYF. DNA of the CDR3: TGTGCCAGCAGGACAGGGGGCCAAGAGACCCAGTACTTC.